The 14 T cell receptor beta chains listed next were all sequenced from one sample in a study of beta chain features in type 1 diabetes. The whole isolated RNA underwent reverse transcription, so sequencing captured expressed TCRB transcripts. The protocol was immunoSEQ multiplex PCR, while the TCRdb copy is restricted to in-frame clones and leaves out a portion. The sample holds tens of thousands of clones, around 32% seen once. Specimen: stem cell memory CD4+ T cells from blood. The receptors stem from a woman under 30 in good health.

This sequence joins TRBV7-3 and TRBJ2-1, with TRBD2 as a possible D gene (5 bases). The CDR3 has 12 amino acids. Germline V gives CDR1 SGHTA, CDR2 FQGTGA. V dropped 4 bases and J dropped 8 bases, with 9 bases sitting between them. CDR3: CASSSTRDEQFF. The CDR3 region has the DNA TGTGCCAGCAGCTCCACGCGGGATGAGCAGTTCTTC.

This clone occurred a few times. The V and J genes are TRBV15 and TRBJ2-5, with D possibly matching TRBD2 (5 bases). This CDR3 comprises 16 residues. In germline, CDR1 is LNHNV, CDR2 YYDKDF (reference sequence). Trimming shortened V by 4 bases and J by 2 bases, and 17 bases separated the two germline ends. The CDR3: CATSIAGSTRQETQYF. The DNA for the CDR3 is TGTGCCACCAGCATAGCTGGGAGCACACGTCAAGAGACCCAGTACTTC.

This clone was picked up a small number of times. V gene TRBV5-1 combines with J gene TRBJ1-1, with D possibly matching TRBD1 (5 bases). In germline, CDR1 is SGHRS, CDR2 YFSETQ. This CDR3 comprises 13 residues. V lost 3 bases to trimming and J lost 4 bases, with 10 bases between them. CDR3 bases: TGCGCCAGCAGCTACGACGGGGGCACTGAAGCTTTCTTT. Translating gives CASSYDGGTEAFF.

The J gene is TRBJ1-5, the V gene TRBV19; unclear D gene. This CDR3 region has 17 residues. CDR1 and CDR2 from the germline V gene are LNHDA and SQIVND (reference sequence). Between the trimmed V and J ends, which lost 2 bases and 0 bases, there was a span of 14 bases. Here the CDR3 reads CASSISWRDYSNQPQHF. In DNA form, the CDR3 reads TGTGCCAGTAGTATATCTTGGAGGGATTATAGCAATCAGCCCCAGCATTTT. Full variable domain (outside the CDR3, taken from reference TRBV19 and TRBJ1-5): DGGITQSPKYLFRKEGQNVTLSCEQNLNHDAMYWYRQDPGQGLRLIYYSQIVNDFQKGDIAEGYSVSREKKESFPLTVTSAQKNPTAFYLCASSISWRDYSNQPQHFGDGTRLSIL.

This chain's CDR3 is CSVQGANEKLFF. As DNA, the CDR3 is TGCAGCGTTCAGGGGGCTAATGAAAAACTGTTTTTT. The chain couples TRBV29-1 to TRBJ1-4; 7 nucleotides agree with TRBD1. The CDR3 contains 12 residues. Per germline, CDR1 SQVTM and CDR2 ANQGSEA. V shed 5 bases and J 3 bases; nucleotides not matched to a gene: 0. Looking up the rest from reference TRBV29-1 and TRBJ1-4 gives the full variable domain: SAVISQKPSRDICQRGTSLTIQCQVDSQVTMMFWYRQQPGQSLTLIATANQGSEATYESGFVIDKFPISRPNLTFSTLTVSNMSPEDSSIYLCSVQGANEKLFFGSGTQLSVL.

This clone occurred many times. This chain links TRBV7-6 with TRBJ2-2, with D maybe TRBD2 (5 bases). Trimming removed 5 bases at V and 6 bases at J, with 25 bases between. The CDR3 has 18 residues. Germline V gene data show CDR1 as SGHVS and CDR2 as FNYEAQ. CDR3 sequence (DNA): TGTGCCAGCAGCCCGTCCTCTGCGGGTTTGGGCAAGGCCGGGGAGCTGTTTTTT. Protein: CASSPSSAGLGKAGELFF.

J is TRBJ1-5 and V is TRBV6-5; TRBD1 matches 8 bases. Per germline, CDR1 MNHEY and CDR2 SVGAGI. V trimming: 0 bases; J trimming: 7 bases; junction bases outside the gene matches: 5. There are 15 residues in the CDR3. CDR3 residues: CASSYSAGGGQPQHF. The CDR3 nucleotides are TGTGCCAGCAGTTACTCCGCAGGGGGCGGGCAGCCCCAGCATTTT.

Details on this clone: This is likely a read error, given that the CDR3 carries no conserved phenylalanine or tryptophan at its end. The DNA is omitted, as the CDR3 cannot be located on it reliably, and the CDR3 follows TCRdb's listing. The chain has TRBV20-1 and TRBJ2-3; TRBD1, the table's D call, was not compared with the DNA. Termini included, the CDR3 measures 10 amino acids. The V gene's germline CDR1 is DFQATT and CDR2 SNEGSKA (reference sequence). Here the CDR3 reads CSAREATGIL.

This clone has just a few counts. The chain links TRBV9 to TRBJ2-1; 9 bases agree with TRBD2. The CDR3 has 14 amino acids. The germline V gene has CDR1 SGDLS and CDR2 YYNGEE. V lost 4 bases to trimming and J lost 8 bases; unmatched junction nucleotides: 7. The CDR3 loop is CASSTSGWGDEQFF. CDR3 nucleotide sequence: TGTGCCAGCAGCACTAGCGGGTGGGGCGATGAGCAGTTCTTC.

This clone was counted between two and nine times. The chain uses TRBV30 and TRBJ2-7; D may be TRBD2 (5 bases). Trimming stripped 0 bases from V and 4 bases from J, with 7 bases between. Per the germline V gene, CDR1 is GTSNPN and CDR2 is SVGIG (reference sequence). The CDR3 loop spans 12 amino acids. CDR3 residues: CAWSVRGYEQYF. CDR3 bases: TGTGCCTGGAGTGTAAGAGGGTACGAGCAGTACTTC.

This sequence joins TRBV7-3 and TRBJ2-1; 7 bases line up with TRBD2. Trimming at V came to 1 base and at J to 7 bases, leaving 13 bases not matched to a gene. The CDR3 loop spans 17 amino acids. Germline loops: CDR1 SGHTA, CDR2 FQGTGA. The CDR3 sequence: CASSLNPLADYTNEQFF. In nucleotides, the CDR3 is TGTGCCAGCAGCTTAAACCCTCTAGCGGACTATACAAATGAGCAGTTCTTC.

CDR3 protein: CASSPQSENTEAFF. The CDR3, as DNA: TGTGCCAGCTCACCACAGTCAGAGAACACTGAAGCTTTCTTT. V usage is TRBV18 and J usage is TRBJ1-1; D gene ambiguous. CDR3 size: 14 residues. Trimming removed 1 base from V and 1 base from J, with 7 bases in between. Per germline, CDR1 KGHSH and CDR2 LQKENI.

The chain recombines TRBV15 with TRBJ2-2; no firm D call. CDR3 size: 13 residues. Trimming removed 5 bases from V and 3 bases from J, with 7 bases in between. Germline loops: CDR1 LNHNV, CDR2 YYDKDF (reference sequence). The chain's CDR3 is CATSWPDTGELFF. As DNA, the CDR3 is TGTGCCACCAGCTGGCCCGACACCGGGGAGCTGTTTTTT.

The chain employs TRBV5-1 and TRBJ1-2; D remains unclear. This CDR3 comprises 12 residues. V was pared by 3 bases and J by 6 bases, with 9 bases between. Germline-derived CDR1 and CDR2 are SGHRS and YFSETQ. In DNA form, the CDR3 reads TGCGCCAGCAGCTCAATCGGGGATGGCTACACCTTC. The encoded protein is CASSSIGDGYTF.